Reported below is one T cell receptor beta chain. Antigen: not known. The data were obtained in a study of graft-versus-host responses after intestinal transplantation. Across the study: Anti-thymocyte globulin induction preceded two to four years of tacrolimus and steroid maintenance in all recipients.

This table comes from immunoSEQ multiplex PCR, and its TCRdb copy is limited to in-frame clones, with some not included. Of tens of thousands of clones detected, roughly 90% appear once; the ten largest clones hold about 4.2%. The sequenced sample was unstimulated CD8+ T cells sorted from spleen or lymph node cells, obtained before transplant. The sequence was obtained from a human donor who was the organ donor for an intestinal transplant.

The CDR3, as DNA: TGTGCCAGCAGCCCCTCGGGCAGGGTGCTCACCGGGGAGCTGTTTTTT. Protein product: CASSPSGRVLTGELFF. V is TRBV5-5 and J is TRBJ2-2, with D possibly matching TRBD1 (5 bases). Trimming removed 4 bases from V and 4 bases from J, with 17 bases in between. Germline CDR1 is SGHKS and CDR2 is YYEKEE (reference sequence). This CDR3 comprises 16 residues.